This TCR beta chain appears in the sequencing data of a study of T cell clones after liver transplantation. Study summary: Graft-donor-reactive sequences were compared with third-party-reactive TCRbeta sequences from pre-transplant mixed lymphocyte reactions. Notes on the study in general: In most of the 8 subjects, circulating graft-donor-reactive CD4 TCRbeta sequences fell significantly after transplant. Compared with third party-reactive sequences, donor-reactive ones declined more, independent of withdrawal success. Rather than being deleted, graft donor-reactive T cells may have moved into the graft.

With 7 bases removed from V and 8 bases from J, the gap between germline ends came to 25 bases. CDR1 and CDR2 (germline): SGHTS, YDEGEE. The CDR3 sequence is 16 residues long. The assay was immunoSEQ multiplex PCR, and TCRdb's table has in-frame clones only and misses some. The table shows 9,500 to 11,000 clones, with 71% occurring only once. With regard to this clone: The antigen remains unidentified.

The sequence came from a human patient who received a liver transplant. Among the T cells, some may be from the graft donor. The sequencing here drew on CD4+ T cells from blood, taken almost 33 months after liver transplant. The rearrangement uses TRBV5-8 and TRBJ2-1; either TRBD1 or TRBD2 may fit D (5 bases each). CDR3 nucleotides: TGTGCCAGCCACAGATCCCTGGGGACCCCCAGCGATGAGCAGTTCTTC. Its translation is CASHRSLGTPSDEQFF.